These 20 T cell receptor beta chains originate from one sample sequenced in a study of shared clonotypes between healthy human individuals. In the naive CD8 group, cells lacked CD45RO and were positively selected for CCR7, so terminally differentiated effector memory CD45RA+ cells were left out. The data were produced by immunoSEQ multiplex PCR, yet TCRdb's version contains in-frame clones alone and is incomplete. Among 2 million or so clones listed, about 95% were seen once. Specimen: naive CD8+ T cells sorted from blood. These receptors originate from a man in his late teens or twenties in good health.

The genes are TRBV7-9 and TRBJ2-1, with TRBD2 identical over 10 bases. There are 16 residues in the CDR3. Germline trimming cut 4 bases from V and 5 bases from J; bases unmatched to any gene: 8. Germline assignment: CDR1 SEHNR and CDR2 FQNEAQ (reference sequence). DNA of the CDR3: TGTGCCAGCAGCTCTTTTAGCGGGGGGCCAAACAATGAGCAGTTCTTC. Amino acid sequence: CASSSFSGGPNNEQFF. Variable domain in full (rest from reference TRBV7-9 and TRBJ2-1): DTGVSQNPRHKITKRGQNVTFRCDPISEHNRLYWYRQTLGQGPEFLTYFQNEAQLEKSRLLSDRFSAERPKGSFSTLEIQRTEQGDSAMYLCASSSFSGGPNNEQFFGPGTRLTVL.

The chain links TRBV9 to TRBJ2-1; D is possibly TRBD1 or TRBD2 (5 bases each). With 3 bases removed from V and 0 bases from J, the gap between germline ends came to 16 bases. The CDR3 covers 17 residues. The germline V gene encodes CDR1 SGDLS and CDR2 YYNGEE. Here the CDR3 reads CASSDTGALSSYNEQFF. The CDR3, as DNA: TGTGCCAGCAGCGATACCGGGGCATTAAGCTCCTACAATGAGCAGTTCTTC.

In nucleotides, the CDR3 is TGCGCCAGCAGCCAAGGCTTGCGGGACAGGGTTTACAATGAGCAGTTCTTC. It translates to CASSQGLRDRVYNEQFF. The chain is built from TRBV4-1 and TRBJ2-1, with 9 bases matching TRBD1. This CDR3 region has 17 residues. Germline values: CDR1 MGHRA, CDR2 YSYEKL. Trimming removed 1 base from V and 4 bases from J; junction bases left unmatched: 8.

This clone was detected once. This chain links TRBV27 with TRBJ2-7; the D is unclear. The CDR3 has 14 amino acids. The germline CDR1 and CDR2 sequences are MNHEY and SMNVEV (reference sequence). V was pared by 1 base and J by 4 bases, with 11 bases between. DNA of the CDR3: TGTGCCAGCAGTTTATATTCATCGGAATACGAGCAGTACTTC. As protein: CASSLYSSEYEQYF.

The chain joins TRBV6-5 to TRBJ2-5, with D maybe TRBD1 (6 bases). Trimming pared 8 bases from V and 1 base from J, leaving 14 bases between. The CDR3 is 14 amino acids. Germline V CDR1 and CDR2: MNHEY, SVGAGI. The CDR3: CASGVQGPQETQYF. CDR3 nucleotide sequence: TGTGCCAGCGGGGTACAGGGCCCCCAAGAGACCCAGTACTTC.

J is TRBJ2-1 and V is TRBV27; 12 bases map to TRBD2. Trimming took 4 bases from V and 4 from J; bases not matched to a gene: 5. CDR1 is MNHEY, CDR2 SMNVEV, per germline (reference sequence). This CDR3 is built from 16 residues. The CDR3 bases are TGTGCCAGCAGTTCCGGGACTAGCGGGCGATACAATGAGCAGTTCTTC. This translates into CASSSGTSGRYNEQFF.

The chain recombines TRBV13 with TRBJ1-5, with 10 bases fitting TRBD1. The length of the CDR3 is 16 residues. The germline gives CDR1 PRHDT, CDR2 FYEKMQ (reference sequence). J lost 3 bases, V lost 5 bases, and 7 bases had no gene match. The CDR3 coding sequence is TGTGCCAGCAGCATGGGGACAGGGGTCCTCAATCAGCCCCAGCATTTT. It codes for CASSMGTGVLNQPQHF.

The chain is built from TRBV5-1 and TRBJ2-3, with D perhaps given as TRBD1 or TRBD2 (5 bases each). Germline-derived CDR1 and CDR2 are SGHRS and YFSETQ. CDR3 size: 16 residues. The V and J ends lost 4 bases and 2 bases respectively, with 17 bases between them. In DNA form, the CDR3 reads TGCGCCAGCAGCAACAGACTGGTGGGGGACACAGATACGCAGTATTTT. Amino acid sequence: CASSNRLVGDTDTQYF. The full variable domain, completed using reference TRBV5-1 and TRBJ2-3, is KAGVTQTPRYLIKTRGQQVTLSCSPISGHRSVSWYQQTPGQGLQFLFEYFSETQRNKGNFPGRFSGRQFSNSRSEMNVSTLELGDSALYLCASSNRLVGDTDTQYFGPGTRLTVL.

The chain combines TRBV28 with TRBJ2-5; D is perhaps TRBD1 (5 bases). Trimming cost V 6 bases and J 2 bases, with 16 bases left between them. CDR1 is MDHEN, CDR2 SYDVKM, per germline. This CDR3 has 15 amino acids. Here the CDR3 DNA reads TGTGCCAGCAGAGGTATCGGACATACACAAGAGACCCAGTACTTC. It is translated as CASRGIGHTQETQYF.

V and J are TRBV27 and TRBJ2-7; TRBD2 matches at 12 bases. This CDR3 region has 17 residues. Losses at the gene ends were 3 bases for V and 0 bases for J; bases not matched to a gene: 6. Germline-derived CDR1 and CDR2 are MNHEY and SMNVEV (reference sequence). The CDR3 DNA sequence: TGTGCCAGCAGTTTCTCAAGACTAGCGGGGGACTCCTACGAGCAGTACTTC. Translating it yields CASSFSRLAGDSYEQYF.

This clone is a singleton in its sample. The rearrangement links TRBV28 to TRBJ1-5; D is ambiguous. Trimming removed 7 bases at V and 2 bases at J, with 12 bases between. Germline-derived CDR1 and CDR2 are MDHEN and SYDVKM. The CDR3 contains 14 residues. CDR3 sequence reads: CASTLGIGNQPQHF. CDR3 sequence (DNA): TGTGCCAGCACCTTAGGGATCGGCAATCAGCCCCAGCATTTT.

For the CDR3, the DNA is TGTGCCAGCAGTCAGACGGGATCCTACGAGCAGTACTTC. It codes for CASSQTGSYEQYF. The chain joins TRBV27 to TRBJ2-7, with TRBD2 as a possible D gene (5 bases). CDR3 size: 13 residues. The germline V and J ends were trimmed by 5 bases and 1 base, with 9 bases remaining between them. From germline, CDR1 is MNHEY and CDR2 SMNVEV (reference sequence).

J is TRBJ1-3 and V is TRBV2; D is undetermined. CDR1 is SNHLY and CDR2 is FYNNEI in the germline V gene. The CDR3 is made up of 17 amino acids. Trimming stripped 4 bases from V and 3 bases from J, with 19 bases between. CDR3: CASSAGVEVYFGNTIYF. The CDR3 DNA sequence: TGTGCCAGCAGTGCGGGAGTCGAGGTTTACTTTGGAAACACCATATATTTT.

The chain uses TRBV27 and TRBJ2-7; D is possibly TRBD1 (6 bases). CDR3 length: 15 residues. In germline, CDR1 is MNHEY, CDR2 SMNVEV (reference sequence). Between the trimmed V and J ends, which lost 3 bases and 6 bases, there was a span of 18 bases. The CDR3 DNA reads TGTGCCAGCAGTTTGATACCCCCTCAGGGGCGCGAGCAGTACTTC. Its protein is CASSLIPPQGREQYF.

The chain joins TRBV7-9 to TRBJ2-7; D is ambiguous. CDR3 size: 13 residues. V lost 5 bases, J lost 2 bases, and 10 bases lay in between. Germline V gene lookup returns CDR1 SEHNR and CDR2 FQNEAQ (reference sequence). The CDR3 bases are TGTGCCAGCAGCCACGACCCTACCTACGAGCAGTACTTC. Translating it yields CASSHDPTYEQYF.

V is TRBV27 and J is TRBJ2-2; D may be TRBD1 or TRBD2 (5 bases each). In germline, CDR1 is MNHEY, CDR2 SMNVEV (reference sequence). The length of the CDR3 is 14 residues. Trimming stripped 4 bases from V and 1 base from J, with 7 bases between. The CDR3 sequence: CASSWDGNTGELFF. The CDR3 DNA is TGTGCCAGCAGTTGGGACGGGAACACCGGGGAGCTGTTTTTT.

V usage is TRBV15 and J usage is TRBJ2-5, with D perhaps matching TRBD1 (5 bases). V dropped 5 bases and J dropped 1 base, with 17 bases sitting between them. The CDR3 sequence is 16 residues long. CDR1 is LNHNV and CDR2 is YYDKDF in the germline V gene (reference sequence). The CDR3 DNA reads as TGTGCCACCAGCGGACCCCTCAAGGGGCTCCAAGAGACCCAGTACTTC. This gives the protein CATSGPLKGLQETQYF. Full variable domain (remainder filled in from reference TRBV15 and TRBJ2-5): DAMVIQNPRYQVTQFGKPVTLSCSQTLNHNVMYWYQQKSSQAPKLLFHYYDKDFNNEADTPDNFQSRRPNTSFCFLDIRSPGLGDTAMYLCATSGPLKGLQETQYFGPGTRLLVL.

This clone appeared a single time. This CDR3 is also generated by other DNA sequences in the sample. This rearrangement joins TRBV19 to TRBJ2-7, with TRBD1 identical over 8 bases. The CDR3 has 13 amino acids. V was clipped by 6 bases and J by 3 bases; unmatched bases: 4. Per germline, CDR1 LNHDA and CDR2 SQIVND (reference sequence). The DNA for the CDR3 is TGTGCCAGTAGCTTCGGGACAGGCTACGAGCAGTACTTC. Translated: CASSFGTGYEQYF. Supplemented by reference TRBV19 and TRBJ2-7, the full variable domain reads DGGITQSPKYLFRKEGQNVTLSCEQNLNHDAMYWYRQDPGQGLRLIYYSQIVNDFQKGDIAEGYSVSREKKESFPLTVTSAQKNPTAFYLCASSFGTGYEQYFGPGTRLTVT.

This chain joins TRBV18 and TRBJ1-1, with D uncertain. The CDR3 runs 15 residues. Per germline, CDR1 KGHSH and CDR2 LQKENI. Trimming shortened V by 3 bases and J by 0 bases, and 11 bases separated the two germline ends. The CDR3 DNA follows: TGTGCCAGCTCACCGGTCGACGACATGAACACTGAAGCTTTCTTT. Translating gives CASSPVDDMNTEAFF.

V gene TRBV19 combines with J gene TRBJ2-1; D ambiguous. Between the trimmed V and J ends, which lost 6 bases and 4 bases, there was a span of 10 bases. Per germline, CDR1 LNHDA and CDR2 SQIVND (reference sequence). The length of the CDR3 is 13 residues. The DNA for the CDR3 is TGTGCCAGTAGCTTTGACGCATACAATGAGCAGTTCTTC. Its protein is CASSFDAYNEQFF.